This TCR beta chain stems from a study of radiation and T cells in renal cell carcinoma. Indicated time point: blood 2 weeks post-SBRT. Treatment meaning: 15 Gy SBRT to primary tumor, nephrectomy 4 weeks later. This clone was picked up a small number of times. V lost 6 bases and J lost 4, with 10 bases in between. CDR3 length equals 13 residues. Germline V gene data show CDR1 as MNHNS and CDR2 as SASEGT. TCRdb's table, derived via immunoSEQ multiplex PCR, lists solely in-frame clones and lacks some. The repertoire holds 70,000 or so clones, more than 75% seen once, with 5.8% in the top ten. The clonotype was recovered from a man aged 60 to 69 with renal cell carcinoma. Here the sequenced sample was blood, taken from a patient whose treatment included radiotherapy and nephrectomy. The chain uses TRBV6-1 and TRBJ2-1; D is ambiguous. CDR3 region: CASRKEEYNEQFF. CDR3 coding DNA: TGTGCCAGCAGGAAAGAGGAATACAATGAGCAGTTCTTC.